The next 17 T cell receptor beta chains were all read from a single sample in a study of T cell repertoires in cytomegalovirus infection. TCRdb analysed the reads with MiXCR anew, one entry per CDR3 protein. The repertoire holds approximately 250,000 distinct CDR3 sequences, with more than 9% as singletons. Material for sequencing was PBMCs. The receptor set was obtained from a human donor in good health (CMV status not recorded). Some clones in this sample may be carry-over from other donors' samples.

The sample holds a few counts of this clonotype. This chain joins TRBV19 and TRBJ2-2; tentatively, D is TRBD2 (5 bases). Per germline, CDR1 LNHDA and CDR2 SQIVND (reference sequence). This CDR3 comprises 15 residues. Between the trimmed V and J ends, which lost 4 bases and 0 bases, there was a span of 9 bases. The CDR3 coding sequence is TGTGCCAGTAGTAGCCCGGGAACGAACACCGGGGAGCTGTTTTTT. This codes for CASSSPGTNTGELFF.

V usage is TRBV20-1 and J usage is TRBJ1-5, with TRBD1 matching 9 bases. The CDR3 runs 15 residues. Germline CDR1 is DFQATT and CDR2 is SNEGSKA (reference sequence). V lost 5 bases and J lost 7; bases outside the gene matches: 12. The CDR3 DNA reads as TGCAGTGCTTCATTGGGGACAGGGACCGGGCAGCCCCAGCATTTT. This gives the protein CSASLGTGTGQPQHF.

This clonotype occurred many times. The chain couples TRBV20-1 to TRBJ2-7; tentatively, D is TRBD1 (6 bases). CDR1 and CDR2 from the germline V gene are DFQATT and SNEGSKA (reference sequence). V lost 3 bases to trimming and J lost 10 bases, with 10 bases between them. CDR3 length: 10 residues. CDR3 in amino acids: CSARGAVQYF. The CDR3 coding sequence is TGCAGTGCTAGGGGGGCCGTACAGTACTTC.

This rearrangement joins TRBV12-5 to TRBJ2-1, with 8 positions matching TRBD2. With V trimmed by 1 base and J by 8 bases, 4 bases remained unmatched. CDR3 size: 14 residues. Germline assignment: CDR1 LGHNT and CDR2 FRNRAP. The CDR3 sequence: CASGLGTSWDEQFF. CDR3 DNA: TGTGCTAGTGGTTTGGGGACTAGCTGGGATGAGCAGTTCTTC. Complete variable domain (other parts from reference TRBV12-5 and TRBJ2-1): DARVTQTPRHKVTEMGQEVTMRCQPILGHNTVFWYRQTMMQGLELLAYFRNRAPLDDSGMPKDRFSAEMPDATLATLKIQPSEPRDSAVYFCASGLGTSWDEQFFGPGTRLTVL.

The rearrangement joins TRBV6-6 to TRBJ2-3; the match to TRBD2 covers 10 bases. Germline V lookup: CDR1 MNHNY, CDR2 SVGAGI (reference sequence). The CDR3 is 16 residues long. J was trimmed by 0 bases and V by 2 bases; bases with no gene match: 2. CDR3 DNA sequence: TGTGCCAGCAGTTACCCGACTAGCGGGAGCACAGATACGCAGTATTTT. Residues: CASSYPTSGSTDTQYF.

The table lists this clonotype with many counts. The rearrangement links TRBV7-2 to TRBJ2-5; 7 bases are a match to TRBD2. The V and J ends lost 5 bases and 2 bases, in that order; junction bases with no gene match: 8. Germline V lookup: CDR1 SGHTA, CDR2 FQGNSA. CDR3 length equals 15 residues. The CDR3 is CASSGQRGRQETQYF. In DNA, the CDR3 is TGTGCCAGCAGCGGTCAGCGGGGAAGGCAAGAGACCCAGTACTTC.

This clonotype was detected many times. CDR3: CASSLRSTHDTQYF. The CDR3 nucleotides read TGTGCCAGCAGCTTACGCAGCACACACGATACGCAGTATTTT. This chain joins TRBV7-2 and TRBJ2-3; D is ambiguous. Between the trimmed V and J ends, which lost 2 bases and 6 bases, there was a span of 12 bases. The CDR3 has 14 residues. CDR1 SGHTA and CDR2 FQGNSA come from the germline V gene.

Turning to this clonotype: A read error may be the cause here, since a much bigger clone is one base away. The chain joins TRBV7-6 to TRBJ2-6; 9 bases map to TRBD2. The CDR3 spans 16 residues. The germline CDR1 and CDR2 sequences are SGHVS and FNYEAQ. DNA of the CDR3: TGTGCCAGCAGCGGGCTAGCGGGGTCCGGGGCCAACGTCCAGACTTTC. Protein: CASSGLAGSGANVQTF.

This clonotype was counted at least ten times. The V call is TRBV7-2, the J call TRBJ1-3; 8 nucleotides match TRBD1. V shed 1 base and J 2 bases; nucleotides not matched to a gene: 13. This CDR3 is 19 amino acids long. The germline V gene has CDR1 SGHTA and CDR2 FQGNSA. The CDR3 loop reads CASSLGPYGTGGAGNTIYF. The CDR3 region has the DNA TGTGCCAGCAGCTTAGGGCCCTATGGTACAGGGGGGGCTGGAAACACCATATATTTT.

This clonotype came up many times. This rearrangement joins TRBV7-2 to TRBJ2-5; 15 bases map to TRBD2. CDR1 and CDR2 from the germline V gene are SGHTA and FQGNSA. J was trimmed by 5 bases and V by 5 bases; bases with no gene match: 9. This CDR3 contains 17 residues. CDR3: CASSAGLAGGPRETQYF. DNA of the CDR3: TGTGCCAGCAGCGCCGGACTAGCGGGGGGGCCTCGGGAGACCCAGTACTTC. The full variable domain, in which reference TRBV7-2 and TRBJ2-5 provide the parts outside the CDR3, is GAGVSQSPSNKVTEKGKDVELRCDPISGHTALYWYRQSLGQGLEFLIYFQGNSAPDKSGLPSDRFSAERTGGSVSTLTIQRTQQEDSAVYLCASSAGLAGGPRETQYFGPGTRLLVL.

This clonotype showed up many times. J is TRBJ1-1 and V is TRBV7-8; 7 bases are a match to TRBD1. CDR1 and CDR2 from the germline V gene are SGHVS and FQNEAQ. The CDR3 is 14 amino acids. The ends lost 5 bases at V and 4 bases at J; junction bases unmatched: 7. CDR3 DNA sequence: TGTGCCAGCAGCCCTGTGGCAGGGGGCACTGAAGCTTTCTTT. It codes for CASSPVAGGTEAFF.

Ten or more counts support this clonotype. V gene TRBV2 combines with J gene TRBJ1-4; D may be TRBD1 (6 bases). Germline lookup yields CDR1 SNHLY and CDR2 FYNNEI. This CDR3 contains 14 residues. Between the trimmed V and J ends, which lost 6 bases and 8 bases, there was a span of 16 bases. This CDR3 reads CASSQGVRGEKLFF. Here the CDR3 DNA reads TGTGCCAGCAGCCAAGGGGTCAGGGGCGAAAAACTGTTTTTT.

The J gene is TRBJ2-1, the V gene TRBV7-9; the match to TRBD2 covers 8 bases. The germline CDR1 and CDR2 sequences are SEHNR and FQNEAQ (reference sequence). Trimming at V came to 0 bases and at J to 10 bases, leaving 2 bases not matched to a gene. This CDR3 contains 13 residues. CDR3 residues: CASSLAASGEQFF. The CDR3 nucleotides are TGTGCCAGCAGCTTAGCGGCTAGCGGGGAGCAGTTCTTC.

This clonotype was seen repeatedly, ten times or more. The rearrangement joins TRBV25-1 to TRBJ1-1; D might be TRBD1 (6 bases). V was cut by 8 bases and J by 5 bases, with 18 bases left in between. CDR1 is MGHDK and CDR2 is SYGVNS in the germline V gene. The CDR3 contains 14 residues. CDR3 DNA sequence: TGTGCCAGCCGGACCAGGGGAGGGAGGACTGAAGCTTTCTTT. Residues: CASRTRGGRTEAFF.

This clonotype was seen repeatedly, ten times or more. The V call is TRBV28, the J call TRBJ2-5; either TRBD1 or TRBD2 may fit D (6 bases each). CDR1 MDHEN and CDR2 SYDVKM come from the germline V gene. This CDR3 region has 15 residues. Trimming left V 5 bases short and J 3 bases short, with 16 bases between. The CDR3 DNA follows: TGTGCCAGCAGTCCACAGGGAGGTGGGAAAGAGACCCAGTACTTC. Residues: CASSPQGGGKETQYF.

This clonotype has at least ten counts. This sequence joins TRBV7-2 and TRBJ1-2, with 8 bases aligning to TRBD1. This CDR3 is built from 16 residues. The V gene's germline CDR1 is SGHTA and CDR2 FQGNSA. Trimming removed 3 bases from V and 5 bases from J; junction bases left unmatched: 11. This CDR3 reads CASSLGVGQGHYGYTF. The CDR3 DNA reads as TGTGCCAGCAGCTTGGGGGTCGGACAGGGTCATTATGGCTACACCTTC.

The chain has TRBV30 and TRBJ2-5; the D is unclear. V was cut by 2 bases and J by 4 bases, with 5 bases left in between. The CDR3 spans 11 residues. The V gene's germline CDR1 is GTSNPN and CDR2 SVGIG (reference sequence). The CDR3 loop reads CAWSFGETQYF. DNA for the CDR3: TGTGCCTGGAGTTTCGGAGAGACCCAGTACTTC.